This T cell receptor (beta chain) stems from a study of T-cell memory formation after mild COVID-19. Whole-study context: Clusters were largely donor specific.

The V gene lost 9 bases and the J gene lost 1 base, with 10 bases spanning the gap. The CDR3 runs to 13 residues. Germline CDR1 reads KGHDR; CDR2 reads SFDVKD. TCRdb recomputed calls from the 5' RACE reads with MiXCR, one row per CDR3 protein. The repertoire holds some 150,000 distinct CDR3 sequences, roughly 19% seen once, with approximately 2% in the top ten. The chain is built from TRBV24-1 and TRBJ2-3; D remains unclear. Sample: PBMCs or a T cell subset sorted from them (not recorded which). The TCR sequence derives from an adult woman who had mild COVID-19 (a few samples of this study predate the infection). Cell type and time point are not known. The CDR3 reads CATGVAGTDTQYF. Written as DNA, the CDR3 is TGTGCCACCGGGGTAGCTGGCACAGATACGCAGTATTTT.